This T cell receptor beta chain was recovered during a study of CXCR3 chemokines and chemotherapy response in bladder cancer. The length of the CDR3 is 20 residues. Germline CDR1 LGHNA, CDR2 YSLEER. V lost 0 bases and J lost 2, with 24 bases in between. TCRdb recomputed calls from the PCR reads with MiXCR, one row per CDR3 protein. The sample carries fewer than 3,500 distinct CDR3 sequences, more than 25% recorded once. Sampling was performed from a patient whose treatment included neoadjuvant chemotherapy. The clonotype comes from a human donor with bladder cancer that did not respond to neoadjuvant chemotherapy. The chain combines TRBV4-3 with TRBJ2-3; D remains ambiguous. This CDR3 is CASSQEVRSTPIYFTDTQYF. In DNA, the CDR3 is TGCGCCAGCAGCCAAGAAGTCCGCTCTACTCCCATCTACTTCACAGATACGCAGTATTTT.